A single sample gave rise to the 27 T cell receptor beta chains below, sequenced in a study of response to subunit inactivated influenza vaccine. TCRdb used MiXCR to reprocess the RT-PCR reads, holding one entry per CDR3 protein. Of about 240,000 distinct CDR3 sequences listed, roughly an eighth were seen once; the top ten hold more than 7%. The sequencing here drew on non-naive T cells sorted from PBMCs, taken 14 to 15 days before vaccination. All receptors come from a middle-aged man who received an inactivated influenza vaccine.

This clonotype was seen more than once but under ten times. The chain couples TRBV4-3 to TRBJ2-3; 8 positions match TRBD2. V trimming: 1 base; J trimming: 6 bases; junction bases outside the gene matches: 12. CDR1 is LGHNA and CDR2 is YSLEER in the germline V gene. CDR3 length: 17 amino acids. CDR3 DNA: TGCGCCAGCAGCCAAGCATGGAGCGGGAGTGGGCGGGATACGCAGTATTTT. Amino acid sequence: CASSQAWSGSGRDTQYF.

This clonotype has only a few counts. The rearrangement links TRBV18 to TRBJ2-4; D gene uncertain. The CDR3 contains 11 residues. The germline CDR1 and CDR2 sequences are KGHSH and LQKENI. V gave up 8 bases and J gave up 9 bases, with 11 bases separating them. CDR3 nucleotide sequence: TGTGCCAGCCACCATGACGGCATTCAGTACTTC. It encodes CASHHDGIQYF.

Turning to this clonotype: The junction shows a germline mismatch at one end, possibly a read error. The V call is TRBV30, the J call TRBJ2-5; TRBD1 might be the D (7 bases). The length of the CDR3 is 14 residues. CDR1 is GTSNPN, CDR2 SVGIG, per germline (reference sequence). Here the CDR3 DNA reads TGTGCCCGGAGAAATCCAGGGGGGTGGGAGACCCAGTACTTC. Amino acid sequence: CARRNPGGWETQYF.

This chain connects TRBV5-1 to TRBJ2-3; D is uncertain. The CDR3 runs 15 residues. The germline V and J ends were trimmed by 0 bases and 2 bases, with 10 bases remaining between them. Germline V gives CDR1 SGHRS, CDR2 YFSETQ. In DNA, the CDR3 is TGCGCCAGCAGCTTGGCGTTCGGCTTCACAGATACGCAGTATTTT. This encodes CASSLAFGFTDTQYF.

J is TRBJ2-4 and V is TRBV7-2; possible D gene TRBD2, 7 bases. The CDR3 is 16 amino acids. The ends were cut back, 5 bases at V and 1 base at J, with 15 bases in the middle. Germline V gives CDR1 SGHTA, CDR2 FQGNSA. The DNA for the CDR3 is TGTGCCAGCAGCCCCGGGGGGCAGGCGGCCAAAAACATTCAGTACTTC. Protein sequence: CASSPGGQAAKNIQYF.

The rearrangement joins TRBV6-1 to TRBJ1-1, with D possibly matching TRBD1 (5 bases). The CDR3 has 16 amino acids. CDR1 MNHNS and CDR2 SASEGT come from the germline V gene. V dropped 3 bases and J dropped 1 base, with 15 bases sitting between them. The CDR3 protein is CASSDLRGQWNTEAFF. CDR3 nucleotides: TGTGCCAGCAGTGATCTTAGGGGCCAATGGAACACTGAAGCTTTCTTT.

This chain links TRBV14 with TRBJ1-2; D is uncertain. Per the germline V gene, CDR1 is SGHDN and CDR2 is FVKESK. The CDR3 totals 14 residues. Trimming took off 4 bases at V and 0 bases at J, with 9 bases between the two ends. DNA of the CDR3: TGTGCCAGCAGCCGGACCGACACTAACTATGGCTACACCTTC. As protein: CASSRTDTNYGYTF. Combining the CDR3 with reference TRBV14 and TRBJ1-2 gives the whole variable domain EAGVTQFPSHSVIEKGQTVTLRCDPISGHDNLYWYRRVMGKEIKFLLHFVKESKQDESGMPNNRFLAERTGGTYSTLKVQPAELEDSGVYFCASSRTDTNYGYTFGSGTRLTVV.

This clonotype showed up many times. This chain links TRBV5-6 with TRBJ2-1, with 9 bases identical to TRBD2. The V gene's germline CDR1 is SGHDT and CDR2 YYEEEE. V trimming: 0 bases; J trimming: 10 bases; junction bases outside the gene matches: 8. The CDR3 is 15 amino acids. CDR3 sequence: CASSLASGAQGEQFF. DNA for the CDR3: TGTGCCAGCAGCTTGGCTAGCGGGGCCCAGGGGGAGCAGTTCTTC.

The chain combines TRBV4-1 with TRBJ2-5; D gene unclear. Trimming cost V 0 bases and J 4 bases, with 9 bases left between them. Germline V gene sequence: CDR1 MGHRA, CDR2 YSYEKL. The CDR3 loop spans 14 amino acids. The CDR3 DNA is TGCGCCAGCAGCCAAGATCTGGGAAGAGAGACCCAGTACTTC. It is translated as CASSQDLGRETQYF.

Here the CDR3 DNA reads TGTGCCAGCAGTCCCCACAGGACTGCATTGAACACTGAAGCTTTCTTT. Translated: CASSPHRTALNTEAFF. This chain uses TRBV28 with TRBJ1-1; D is perhaps TRBD1 (5 bases). Trimming stripped 5 bases from V and 0 bases from J, with 16 bases between. This CDR3 region has 16 residues. Germline CDR1 is MDHEN and CDR2 is SYDVKM.

This clonotype has at least ten counts. The gene calls are TRBV29-1 and TRBJ2-7, with a tentative D call TRBD2 (6 bases). The CDR3 spans 11 residues. Trimming took 5 bases from V and 4 from J, leaving 9 bases between them. Germline CDR1 is SQVTM and CDR2 is ANQGSEA. In DNA form, the CDR3 reads TGCAGCGTTACCAGCGGGTACGAGCAGTACTTC. Translation gives CSVTSGYEQYF.

V gene TRBV20-1 combines with J gene TRBJ1-4; D is uncertain. The V gene's germline CDR1 is DFQATT and CDR2 SNEGSKA (reference sequence). Trimming took 0 bases from V and 8 from J, leaving 10 bases between them. The CDR3 spans 13 residues. In DNA, the CDR3 is TGCAGTGCTAGAGATGGACCTATCGAAAAACTGTTTTTT. It is translated as CSARDGPIEKLFF.

This clonotype was detected a few times. The rearrangement joins TRBV7-6 to TRBJ2-3, with 11 bases lining up with TRBD2. CDR1 and CDR2 (germline): SGHVS, FNYEAQ. J was trimmed by 6 bases and V by 5 bases; bases with no gene match: 13. This CDR3 has 17 amino acids. The CDR3 spells CASSPGTSGEGIDTQYF. The CDR3, as DNA: TGTGCCAGCAGCCCCGGGACTAGCGGTGAGGGGATCGATACGCAGTATTTT.

The rearrangement uses TRBV3-1 and TRBJ2-1, with a tentative D call TRBD2 (6 bases). This CDR3 contains 14 residues. CDR1 is LGHDT, CDR2 YNNKEL, per germline (reference sequence). The V gene lost 0 bases and the J gene lost 6 bases, with 9 bases spanning the gap. The CDR3 loop reads CASSQDLAINEQFF. Written as DNA, the CDR3 is TGTGCCAGCAGCCAAGATCTAGCGATCAATGAGCAGTTCTTC.

A few counts support this clonotype. The V call is TRBV29-1, the J call TRBJ2-3, with D perhaps matching TRBD2 (6 bases). Germline CDR1 SQVTM, CDR2 ANQGSEA. The CDR3 is made up of 13 amino acids. V lost 4 bases and J lost 2, with 10 bases in between. The CDR3 reads CSVGGKHTDTQYF. The CDR3 DNA reads TGCAGCGTTGGCGGGAAACACACAGATACGCAGTATTTT.

This clonotype was detected a few times. This rearrangement joins TRBV5-5 to TRBJ1-5; TRBD1 matches 8 bases. Germline loops: CDR1 SGHKS, CDR2 YYEKEE (reference sequence). With 2 bases clipped from V and 0 bases from J, the junction kept 10 bases outside the gene matches. This CDR3 is built from 18 residues. The CDR3 here is CASSFEFGTGSSNQPQHF. The CDR3 DNA sequence: TGTGCCAGCAGCTTCGAATTTGGGACAGGAAGTAGCAATCAGCCCCAGCATTTT.

V is TRBV6-2 or TRBV6-3 and J is TRBJ2-5; 12 bases map to TRBD2. The CDR3 sequence is 16 residues long. The germline gives CDR1 MNHEY, CDR2 SVGEGT. Trimming took 5 bases from V and 3 from J; bases not matched to a gene: 7. The CDR3 loop is CASSTLAGGPKETQYF. The CDR3 DNA reads as TGTGCCAGCAGTACTCTAGCGGGAGGGCCGAAAGAGACCCAGTACTTC.

This clonotype has more than one count but fewer than ten. The chain is built from TRBV3-1 and TRBJ1-2; weak D call: TRBD1 (5 bases). V lost 0 bases and J 9 bases, leaving 17 bases between the germline ends. The CDR3 length is 15 residues. Germline V gene lookup returns CDR1 LGHDT and CDR2 YNNKEL (reference sequence). The CDR3 bases are TGTGCCAGCAGCCAAGAACGCGTTGAGGGGCTCAGCTACACCTTC. It is translated as CASSQERVEGLSYTF.

This clonotype showed up just a few times. The V gene is TRBV24-1, the J gene TRBJ2-5; 9 nucleotides match TRBD1. V shed 6 bases and J 5 bases; nucleotides not matched to a gene: 9. The CDR3 is 15 amino acids. Germline CDR1 reads KGHDR; CDR2 reads SFDVKD. The CDR3 sequence: CATSPSTGGRETQYF. CDR3 bases: TGTGCCACCAGTCCATCGACAGGGGGACGGGAGACCCAGTACTTC.

This clonotype was counted between two and nine times. The chain employs TRBV5-1 and TRBJ2-2; D not certain. Trimming left V 6 bases short and J 4 bases short, with 13 bases between. CDR1 SGHRS and CDR2 YFSETQ come from the germline V gene. This CDR3 has 14 residues. The CDR3 reads CASNTRPITGELFF. The CDR3 nucleotides read TGCGCCAGCAACACCCGTCCCATCACCGGGGAGCTGTTTTTT.

This clonotype was picked up a small number of times. The chain uses TRBV6-2 or TRBV6-3 and TRBJ2-1; TRBD2 agrees at 12 bases. CDR1 is MNHEY and CDR2 is SVGEGT in the germline V gene. The junction had 11 bases not matched to a gene; V was cut back by 9 bases and J by 2 bases. CDR3 length: 17 residues. Here the CDR3 DNA reads TGTGCCAGTGAACTAGCGGGGGGTCCATACACCTACAATGAGCAGTTCTTC. The encoded protein is CASELAGGPYTYNEQFF.

This clonotype was seen repeatedly, ten times or more. This chain links TRBV20-1 with TRBJ2-7; perhaps TRBD2 as D (5 bases). V was pared by 1 base and J by 0 bases, with 19 bases between. The CDR3 sequence is 17 residues long. From germline, CDR1 is DFQATT and CDR2 SNEGSKA (reference sequence). CDR3 loop: CSARAPRETRYSYEQYF. CDR3 nucleotides: TGCAGTGCTAGAGCCCCTCGCGAAACTAGGTACTCCTACGAGCAGTACTTC.

This clonotype was seen a few times. The V gene is TRBV20-1, the J gene TRBJ1-2; 10 bases are a match to TRBD1. Germline values: CDR1 DFQATT, CDR2 SNEGSKA (reference sequence). The CDR3 totals 13 residues. V lost 6 bases and J lost 4; bases outside the gene matches: 5. This chain's CDR3 is CSAADRGAYGYTF. The CDR3 bases are TGCAGTGCCGCGGACAGGGGGGCCTATGGCTACACCTTC.

The chain joins TRBV19 to TRBJ2-6, with 10 bases fitting TRBD1. The CDR3 extends over 18 amino acids. After removal of 4 bases from V and 0 bases from J, the junction contained 6 bases not matched to a gene. Germline CDR1 reads LNHDA; CDR2 reads SQIVND (reference sequence). CDR3 DNA sequence: TGTGCCAGTAGTACAGGGACAGGGGCCAACTCTGGGGCCAACGTCCTGACTTTC. Encoded protein: CASSTGTGANSGANVLTF.

This clonotype was counted ten times or more. The chain is built from TRBV5-1 and TRBJ2-1; D is unresolved. The CDR3 has 13 residues. Trimming removed 0 bases at V and 5 bases at J, with 6 bases between. The germline V gene has CDR1 SGHRS and CDR2 YFSETQ. The CDR3 coding sequence is TGCGCCAGCAGCTTGGCTAGAAACAATGAGCAGTTCTTC. Translated, it gives CASSLARNNEQFF.

The genes are TRBV6-1 and TRBJ2-1; tentatively, D is TRBD1 (7 bases). With 6 bases removed from V and 0 bases from J, the gap between germline ends came to 15 bases. This CDR3 is 16 amino acids long. CDR1 is MNHNS and CDR2 is SASEGT in the germline V gene. The CDR3 loop reads CASSGGQPSSYNEQFF. CDR3 sequence (DNA): TGTGCCAGCAGCGGGGGACAGCCGAGCTCCTACAATGAGCAGTTCTTC.

This clonotype was picked up a small number of times. The V gene is TRBV11-2, the J gene TRBJ2-1; D call uncertain. Germline loops: CDR1 SGHAT, CDR2 FQNNGV. The length of the CDR3 is 14 residues. V shed 6 bases and J shed 6 bases, with 15 bases lying between them. The CDR3 protein is CASSPLRRINEQFF. The CDR3 nucleotides are TGTGCCAGCAGTCCCCTGCGAAGGATCAATGAGCAGTTCTTC.